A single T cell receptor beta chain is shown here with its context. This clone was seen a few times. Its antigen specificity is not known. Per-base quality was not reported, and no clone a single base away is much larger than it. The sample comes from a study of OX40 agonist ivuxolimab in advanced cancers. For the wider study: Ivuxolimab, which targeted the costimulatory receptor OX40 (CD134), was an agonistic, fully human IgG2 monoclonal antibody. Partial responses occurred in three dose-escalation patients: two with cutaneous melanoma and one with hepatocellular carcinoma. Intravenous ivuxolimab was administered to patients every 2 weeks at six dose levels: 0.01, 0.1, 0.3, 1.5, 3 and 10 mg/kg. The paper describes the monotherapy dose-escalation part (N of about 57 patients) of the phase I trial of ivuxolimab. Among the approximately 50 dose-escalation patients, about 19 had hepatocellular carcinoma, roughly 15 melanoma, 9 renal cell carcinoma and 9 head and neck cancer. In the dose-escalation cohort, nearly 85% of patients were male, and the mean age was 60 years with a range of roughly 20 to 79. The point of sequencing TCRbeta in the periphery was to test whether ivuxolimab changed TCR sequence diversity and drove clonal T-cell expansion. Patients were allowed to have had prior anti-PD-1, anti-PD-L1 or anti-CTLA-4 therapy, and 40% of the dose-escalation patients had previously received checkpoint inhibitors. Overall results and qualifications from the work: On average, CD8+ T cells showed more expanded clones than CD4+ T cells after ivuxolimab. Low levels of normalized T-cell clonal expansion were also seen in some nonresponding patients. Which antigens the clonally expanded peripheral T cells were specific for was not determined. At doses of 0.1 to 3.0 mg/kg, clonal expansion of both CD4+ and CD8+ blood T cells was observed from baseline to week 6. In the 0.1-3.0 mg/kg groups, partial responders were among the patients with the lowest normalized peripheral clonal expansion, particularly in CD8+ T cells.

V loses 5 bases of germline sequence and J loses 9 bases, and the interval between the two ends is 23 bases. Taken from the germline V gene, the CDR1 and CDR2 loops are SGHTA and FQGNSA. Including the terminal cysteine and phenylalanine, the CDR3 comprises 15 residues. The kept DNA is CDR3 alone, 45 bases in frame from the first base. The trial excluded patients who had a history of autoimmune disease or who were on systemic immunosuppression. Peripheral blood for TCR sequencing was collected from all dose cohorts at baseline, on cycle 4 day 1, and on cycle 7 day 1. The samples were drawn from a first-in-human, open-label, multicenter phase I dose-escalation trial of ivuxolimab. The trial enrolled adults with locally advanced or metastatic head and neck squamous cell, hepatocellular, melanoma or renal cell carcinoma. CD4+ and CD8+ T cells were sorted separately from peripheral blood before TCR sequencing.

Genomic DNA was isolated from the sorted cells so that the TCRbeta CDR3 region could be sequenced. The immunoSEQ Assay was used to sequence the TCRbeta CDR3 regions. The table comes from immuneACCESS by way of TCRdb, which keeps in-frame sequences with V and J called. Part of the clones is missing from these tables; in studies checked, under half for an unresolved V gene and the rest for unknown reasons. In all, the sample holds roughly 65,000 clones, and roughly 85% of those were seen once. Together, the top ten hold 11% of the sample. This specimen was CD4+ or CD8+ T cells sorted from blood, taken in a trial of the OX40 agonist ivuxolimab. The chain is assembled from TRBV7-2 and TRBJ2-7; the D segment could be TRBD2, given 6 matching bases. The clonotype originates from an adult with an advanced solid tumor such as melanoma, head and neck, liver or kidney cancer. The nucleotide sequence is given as TGTGCCAGCAGCCCGACTAGTCAAACCCCCCGAGGGCAGTACTTC. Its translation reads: CASSPTSQTPRGQYF.